One and the same sample provided the 32 T cell receptor beta chains below, sequenced in a study of CD8+ T cells in alopecia areata. Extraction of RNA preceded its reverse transcription into cDNA, which served as the sequencing template. Libraries were prepared by immunoSEQ multiplex PCR; TCRdb keeps only in-frame clonotypes and omits some of them. The table records around 300,000 clones, 60% of them present only once. Treatment noted: oral pan-JAK inhibitor, 5-10 mg twice daily. The sample in question was CD4+ T cells sorted from blood, obtained around week 54, from a patient treated with tofacitinib. These receptors were taken from a human donor with alopecia areata.

Worth noting for this clone: This sample also contains other DNA sequences that code for the same CDR3. The chain has TRBV5-4 and TRBJ2-3; 8 bases are shared with TRBD2. The CDR3 is made up of 14 amino acids. V was pared by 4 bases and J by 3 bases, with 4 bases of the junction left unmatched. Per the germline V gene, CDR1 is SGHNT and CDR2 is YYREEE (reference sequence). CDR3 sequence: CASSLGLATDTQYF. CDR3 coding DNA: TGTGCCAGCAGCCTCGGACTAGCTACAGATACGCAGTATTTT. Supplemented by reference TRBV5-4 and TRBJ2-3, the full variable domain reads ETGVTQSPTHLIKTRGQQVTLRCSSQSGHNTVSWYQQALGQGPQFIFQYYREEENGRGNFPPRFSGLQFPNYSSELNVNALELDDSALYLCASSLGLATDTQYFGPGTRLTVL.

This chain uses TRBV30 with TRBJ1-4; D gene ambiguous. The CDR3 has 18 residues. The germline V and J ends were trimmed by 2 bases and 5 bases, with 24 bases remaining between them. CDR1 GTSNPN and CDR2 SVGIG come from the germline V gene (reference sequence). CDR3 loop: CAWSPGVELGSSNEKLFF. CDR3 nucleotides: TGTGCCTGGAGTCCTGGGGTGGAGCTGGGGTCCAGCAATGAAAAACTGTTTTTT.

The chain couples TRBV4-3 to TRBJ2-7; TRBD2 agrees at 7 bases. CDR3 length: 14 amino acids. V trimming: 4 bases; J trimming: 1 base; junction bases outside the gene matches: 4. Germline V gives CDR1 LGHNA, CDR2 YSLEER. In DNA form, the CDR3 reads TGCGCCAGCAGCCGTACTAGCGCTTCCTACGAGCAGTACTTC. Residues: CASSRTSASYEQYF.

The chain recombines TRBV4-1 with TRBJ1-5; TRBD1 might be the D (5 bases). V lost 0 bases and J lost 11, with 11 bases in between. The CDR3 length is 13 residues. Germline CDR1 MGHRA, CDR2 YSYEKL. The CDR3 DNA reads TGCGCCAGCAGCCAAGATCGACAGACGGCCCAGCATTTT. It specifies CASSQDRQTAQHF.

The rearrangement joins TRBV29-1 to TRBJ2-3; TRBD2 aligns across 7 bases. Per the germline V gene, CDR1 is SQVTM and CDR2 is ANQGSEA. The CDR3 covers 17 residues. The V segment lost 5 bases and the J segment 2 bases; nucleotides outside the gene matches: 16. The CDR3 DNA reads as TGCAGCGTTCTCCCCCGGAGGTGGGGGGGGAACACAGATACGCAGTATTTT. It is translated as CSVLPRRWGGNTDTQYF.

This rearrangement joins TRBV30 to TRBJ2-6; D might be TRBD1 (5 bases). Germline V gene lookup returns CDR1 GTSNPN and CDR2 SVGIG (reference sequence). The CDR3 is 14 residues long. The V end was cut by 2 bases, the J end by 4 bases, with 9 bases between. The CDR3 region has the DNA TGTGCCTGGAGTTCAGGGTTCGGGGCCAACGTCCTGACTTTC. Its translation: CAWSSGFGANVLTF.

V and J are TRBV7-3 and TRBJ2-3; 15 bases are shared with TRBD2. Germline CDR1 is SGHTA and CDR2 is FQGTGA. The CDR3 runs to 17 residues. V gave up 4 bases and J gave up 4 bases; unmatched junction bases: 6. In DNA, the CDR3 is TGTGCCAGCAGCTCCCGGACTAGCGGGGGGGCCCCAGATACGCAGTATTTT. Its protein product is CASSSRTSGGAPDTQYF.

CDR3 nucleotide sequence: TGTGCCTGGAGTGGTAGCCTCTCTAATTCACCCCTCCACTTT. Residues: CAWSGSLSNSPLHF. The rearrangement uses TRBV30 and TRBJ1-6; no definite D call. Deletions cut 1 base from V and 6 bases from J, with 10 bases between. The CDR3 has 14 amino acids. Germline V lookup: CDR1 GTSNPN, CDR2 SVGIG (reference sequence).

V is TRBV5-1 and J is TRBJ1-2; D remains ambiguous. Germline CDR1 SGHRS, CDR2 YFSETQ. Trimming shortened V by 0 bases and J by 3 bases, and 9 bases separated the two germline ends. The CDR3 totals 14 residues. The CDR3 spells CASSLALSDYGYTF. CDR3 DNA: TGCGCCAGCAGCTTGGCCCTGTCGGACTATGGCTACACCTTC.

The V gene is TRBV4-2, the J gene TRBJ1-2; TRBD1 aligns across 8 bases. V shed 4 bases, J shed 7 bases, and the junction held 8 bases outside the gene matches. In germline, CDR1 is LGHNA, CDR2 YNFKEQ. The CDR3 is 14 amino acids. The DNA for the CDR3 is TGTGCCAGCAGCCCGGACAGGGAGGTTGGTGGCTACACCTTC. Translated, it gives CASSPDREVGGYTF.

The V and J genes are TRBV29-1 and TRBJ2-3, with TRBD2 identical over 8 bases. Germline-derived CDR1 and CDR2 are SQVTM and ANQGSEA. The CDR3 length is 12 residues. The trim removed 6 bases at V and 4 bases at J, leaving 3 bases unmatched. CDR3 in amino acids: CSVGLAPDTQYF. DNA of the CDR3: TGCAGCGTAGGACTAGCCCCAGATACGCAGTATTTT.

The rearrangement links TRBV30 to TRBJ2-1; unclear D gene. CDR3 length: 13 residues. From germline, CDR1 is GTSNPN and CDR2 SVGIG (reference sequence). Trimming removed 0 bases from V and 8 bases from J, with 11 bases in between. Written as DNA, the CDR3 is TGTGCCTGGAGTGTATCCCTTCGAGATGAGCAGTTCTTC. Amino acid sequence: CAWSVSLRDEQFF.

J is TRBJ2-3 and V is TRBV15; D is unresolved. The CDR3 runs 14 residues. Trimming removed 1 base from V and 5 bases from J, with 10 bases in between. CDR1 is LNHNV, CDR2 YYDKDF, per germline (reference sequence). CDR3 DNA: TGTGCCACCAGCAGAGGAGAAGGGTTAGATACGCAGTATTTT. Protein sequence: CATSRGEGLDTQYF.

The CDR3 loop is CASNNRGTSGSYEQYF. The CDR3 DNA is TGTGCCAGCAACAACAGGGGGACTAGCGGATCCTACGAGCAGTACTTC. The chain carries TRBV7-9 and TRBJ2-7; 11 nucleotides match TRBD2. The germline V gene encodes CDR1 SEHNR and CDR2 FQNEAQ (reference sequence). Germline trimming cut 7 bases from V and 1 base from J; bases unmatched to any gene: 9. CDR3 size: 16 residues.

The chain joins TRBV29-1 to TRBJ1-2; TRBD1 agrees at 11 bases. The CDR3 is 15 residues long. V shed 4 bases, J shed 4 bases, and the junction held 8 bases outside the gene matches. Germline V gene lookup returns CDR1 SQVTM and CDR2 ANQGSEA. The CDR3 region is CSVATGTGGGYGYTF. The CDR3 DNA reads as TGCAGCGTTGCCACGGGGACAGGGGGAGGCTATGGCTACACCTTC.

This chain uses TRBV5-1 with TRBJ2-1; possibly TRBD1 for D (6 bases). CDR1 and CDR2 (germline): SGHRS, YFSETQ. The ends were cut back, 0 bases at V and 0 bases at J, with 13 bases in the middle. This CDR3 has 17 residues. The CDR3 loop is CASSLAPTGNSYNEQFF. The CDR3 nucleotides read TGCGCCAGCAGCTTGGCACCGACAGGCAACTCCTACAATGAGCAGTTCTTC.

The rearrangement uses TRBV29-1 and TRBJ1-3, with a possible D match to TRBD1 (5 bases). Trimming stripped 7 bases from V and 1 base from J, with 14 bases between. From germline, CDR1 is SQVTM and CDR2 ANQGSEA. The CDR3 covers 14 residues. For the CDR3, the DNA is TGCAGCGCACGACAGTCCCGTTCTGGAAACACCATATATTTT. This codes for CSARQSRSGNTIYF.

This CDR3 is CASSGPGQGSEQYF. The CDR3 DNA reads as TGTGCCAGCAGCGGGCCGGGACAGGGGAGCGAGCAGTACTTC. The genes are TRBV9 and TRBJ2-7, with 10 positions matching TRBD1. V shed 3 bases and J 6 bases; nucleotides not matched to a gene: 6. This CDR3 is 14 amino acids long. Germline V lookup: CDR1 SGDLS, CDR2 YYNGEE.

This clone has more than one count but fewer than ten. The chain combines TRBV7-2 with TRBJ2-5; 10 bases fit TRBD1. This CDR3 spans 15 amino acids. Germline V gene sequence: CDR1 SGHTA, CDR2 FQGNSA. Trimming took 4 bases from V and 5 from J; bases not matched to a gene: 7. This chain's CDR3 is CASSSGGQGWETQYF. Here the CDR3 DNA reads TGTGCCAGCAGCTCAGGGGGACAGGGGTGGGAGACCCAGTACTTC.

This clone was counted at least ten times. The chain links TRBV6-6 to TRBJ2-1; D not certain. Germline CDR1 MNHNY, CDR2 SVGAGI (reference sequence). Trimming stripped 2 bases from V and 3 bases from J, with 5 bases between. CDR3 size: 13 residues. The CDR3 loop reads CASSYSLYNEQFF. The DNA of the CDR3 is TGTGCCAGCAGTTACAGCCTCTACAATGAGCAGTTCTTC.

CDR3 region: CASSFSGRPAEQYF. DNA of the CDR3: TGTGCCAGCAGCTTTTCTGGCCGGCCGGCCGAGCAGTACTTC. The chain has TRBV5-6 and TRBJ2-7; D not certain. Trimming cost V 2 bases and J 6 bases, with 15 bases left between them. Germline loops: CDR1 SGHDT, CDR2 YYEEEE. The CDR3 covers 14 residues.

This clone appeared once. The CDR3: CAGKAFANTGELFF. The CDR3 DNA sequence: TGTGCCGGGAAGGCCTTTGCGAACACCGGGGAGCTGTTTTTT. The genes are TRBV30 and TRBJ2-2; D is unclear. V lost 8 bases and J 0 bases, leaving 13 bases between the germline ends. There are 14 residues in the CDR3. Per germline, CDR1 GTSNPN and CDR2 SVGIG (reference sequence).

The sample holds a few counts of this clone. This chain joins TRBV5-1 and TRBJ1-1, with TRBD1 matching over 7 bases. V trimming: 0 bases; J trimming: 1 base; junction bases outside the gene matches: 6. The CDR3 is 16 residues long. The V gene's germline CDR1 is SGHRS and CDR2 YFSETQ. The CDR3 here is CASSLGVGTANTEAFF. CDR3 DNA: TGCGCCAGCAGCTTGGGAGTAGGGACAGCGAACACTGAAGCTTTCTTT.

The V and J genes are TRBV15 and TRBJ1-4, with D possibly matching TRBD1 (5 bases). The CDR3 runs to 16 residues. CDR1 is LNHNV and CDR2 is YYDKDF in the germline V gene (reference sequence). Trimming pared 0 bases from V and 8 bases from J, leaving 16 bases between. CDR3 residues: CATSRDSGRVNEKLFF. The CDR3 region has the DNA TGTGCCACCAGCAGAGACAGCGGCAGGGTAAACGAAAAACTGTTTTTT.

This chain connects TRBV4-3 to TRBJ2-3, with 7 bases that match TRBD1. In germline, CDR1 is LGHNA, CDR2 YSLEER. V gave up 0 bases and J gave up 0 bases; unmatched junction bases: 0. The CDR3 loop spans 15 amino acids. The CDR3 here is CASSQDRGSTDTQYF. CDR3 DNA sequence: TGCGCCAGCAGCCAAGACAGGGGGAGCACAGATACGCAGTATTTT.

This chain joins TRBV7-8 and TRBJ2-7; weak D call: TRBD1 (5 bases). Germline CDR1 SGHVS, CDR2 FQNEAQ. The CDR3 loop spans 13 amino acids. The ends were cut back, 3 bases at V and 3 bases at J, with 9 bases in the middle. CDR3 loop: CASSFDRDYEQYF. The CDR3 bases are TGTGCCAGCAGCTTCGACAGAGACTACGAGCAGTACTTC.

There are a few counts of this clone. This sequence joins TRBV13 and TRBJ1-3; 7 positions match TRBD1. This CDR3 is 15 amino acids long. The V and J ends lost 5 bases and 1 base, in that order; junction bases with no gene match: 5. Per the germline V gene, CDR1 is PRHDT and CDR2 is FYEKMQ (reference sequence). The CDR3 sequence: CASSAGTASGNTIYF. The CDR3, as DNA: TGTGCCAGCAGCGCCGGGACAGCTTCTGGAAACACCATATATTTT.

The chain has TRBV12-5 and TRBJ2-6; no clear D. The CDR3 spans 16 residues. The germline V gene has CDR1 LGHNT and CDR2 FRNRAP. V was pared by 6 bases and J by 0 bases, with 12 bases between. The CDR3 DNA sequence: TGTGCTAGTGGCTCCGACCACCTCTCTGGGGCCAACGTCCTGACTTTC. Its protein product is CASGSDHLSGANVLTF.

The chain combines TRBV15 with TRBJ2-7; a weak D match, TRBD2 (6 bases). The CDR3 sequence is 15 residues long. Germline V lookup: CDR1 LNHNV, CDR2 YYDKDF (reference sequence). Trimming took off 2 bases at V and 1 base at J, with 12 bases between the two ends. The CDR3 DNA reads TGTGCCACCAGCAGACTGGGACTGGCATCCTACGAGCAGTACTTC. The encoded protein is CATSRLGLASYEQYF.

V usage is TRBV5-6 and J usage is TRBJ2-7; D is possibly TRBD2 (6 bases). The CDR3 spans 15 residues. Between the trimmed V and J ends, which lost 0 bases and 2 bases, there was a span of 12 bases. The germline gives CDR1 SGHDT, CDR2 YYEEEE. The DNA for the CDR3 is TGTGCCAGCAGCTTGGTGGGACTGCTACCCTACGAGCAGTACTTC. The encoded protein is CASSLVGLLPYEQYF.

This clone was seen more than once but under ten times. The rearrangement joins TRBV9 to TRBJ2-1, with TRBD1 as a possible D gene (7 bases). This CDR3 is built from 17 residues. Germline V CDR1 and CDR2: SGDLS, YYNGEE. The V end was cut by 0 bases, the J end by 8 bases, with 21 bases between. The CDR3 here is CASSVARGQGGIDEQFF. The CDR3 DNA sequence: TGTGCCAGCAGCGTAGCCCGGGGCCAGGGGGGTATTGATGAGCAGTTCTTC.

The rearrangement joins TRBV29-1 to TRBJ1-5, with D perhaps matching TRBD1 (6 bases). V lost 4 bases and J 1 base, leaving 14 bases between the germline ends. In germline, CDR1 is SQVTM, CDR2 ANQGSEA. This CDR3 spans 15 amino acids. The CDR3: CSVGTTGGSNQPQHF. The CDR3 DNA reads as TGCAGCGTTGGGACGACAGGAGGGAGCAATCAGCCCCAGCATTTT.